The next 13 T cell receptor beta chains were all read from a single sample in a study of regulatory T cells in long-lasting Graves disease. Noted time point: newly diagnosed GD, antithyroid drugs for less than 3 months. Following extraction of RNA from PBMCs, that RNA was used to make the TCR library. Building of the TCR beta libraries involved iRepertoire HTBI primers and Arm-PCR of CDR3 regions. MiXCR was run by TCRdb on the multiplex PCR reads, yielding one entry per CDR3 protein. The sample lists about 430,000 distinct CDR3 sequences, approximately 15% occurring once. The same data also went into a second study, on T cells in Graves' hyperthyroidism and ophthalmopathy.

The material was peripheral blood mononuclear cells (PBMCs), obtained at new diagnosis, from a patient treated with antithyroid drugs. The receptors were sampled from a woman between 40 and 55 years old with Graves disease.

The V and J genes are TRBV6-1 and TRBJ1-2; the D is unclear. Deletions cut 8 bases from V and 6 bases from J, with 19 bases between. The CDR3 is made up of 14 amino acids. CDR1 is MNHNS, CDR2 SASEGT, per germline. DNA for the CDR3: TGTGCCAGCTCGATTCAGGTACCAGCGGATGGCTACACCTTC. Translating gives CASSIQVPADGYTF.

V is TRBV20-1 and J is TRBJ2-1; 10 nucleotides match TRBD2. Trimming cost V 8 bases and J 8 bases; bases outside gene matches: 12. The CDR3 consists of 14 residues. Germline V gene sequence: CDR1 DFQATT, CDR2 SNEGSKA (reference sequence). The DNA for the CDR3 is TGCAGTTGCTATAGTAGCGGGAGGTTCGATGAGCAGTTCTTC. It translates to CSCYSSGRFDEQFF.

The table lists this clonotype with many counts. The J gene is TRBJ2-3, the V gene TRBV2, with a tentative D call TRBD2 (5 bases). Trimming took 5 bases from V and 7 from J, leaving 19 bases between them. The CDR3 runs to 15 residues. Germline V gene lookup returns CDR1 SNHLY and CDR2 FYNNEI. Here the CDR3 DNA reads TGTGCCAGCAGTCCCGGGCAGCTCCCGGGGAATACGCAGTATTTT. This encodes CASSPGQLPGNTQYF.

About this clonotype: A much more abundant neighbour one base away suggests this may be a read error. The chain has TRBV28 and TRBJ1-3, with 8 bases fitting TRBD1. The germline CDR1 and CDR2 sequences are MDHEN and SYDVKM. The CDR3 is 17 amino acids. The CDR3 sequence: CACSGPGQAYPGNTIYF. The CDR3 DNA reads TGTGCCTGCAGCGGACCGGGACAGGCTTATCCTGGAAACACCATATATTTT.

This clonotype was seen only a few times. The rearrangement uses TRBV4-1 and TRBJ2-2; perhaps TRBD1 as D (5 bases). Trimming removed 6 bases from V and 6 bases from J, with 5 bases in between. Germline assignment: CDR1 MGHRA and CDR2 YSYEKL. This CDR3 has 11 amino acids. In nucleotides, the CDR3 is TGCGCCAGCAGGACAGCCGGGGAGCTGTTTTTT. It encodes CASRTAGELFF.

Concerning this clonotype itself: This may arise from a read error, as a much more abundant clone is one base away. The CDR3: CACSPLLKTETDTQYF. DNA for the CDR3: TGTGCCTGCAGTCCCCTTTTAAAAACAGAGACAGATACGCAGTATTTT. J is TRBJ2-3 and V is TRBV27; D is undetermined. The germline V gene encodes CDR1 MNHEY and CDR2 SMNVEV (reference sequence). This CDR3 is 16 amino acids long.

This clonotype was counted at least ten times. The rearrangement joins TRBV7-8 to TRBJ1-5; TRBD1 agrees at 9 bases. This CDR3 is 16 amino acids long. The trim removed 4 bases at V and 3 bases at J, leaving 7 bases unmatched. The germline gives CDR1 SGHVS, CDR2 FQNEAQ. CDR3 DNA: TGTGCCAGCAGCTCACAGACAGGGGGAAACAATCAGCCCCAGCATTTT. It codes for CASSSQTGGNNQPQHF. The full variable domain, its missing parts supplied by reference TRBV7-8 and TRBJ1-5, is GAGVSQSPRYKVAKRGQDVALRCDPISGHVSLFWYQQALGQGPEFLTYFQNEAQLDKSGLPSDRFFAERPEGSVSTLKIQRTQQEDSAVYLCASSSQTGGNNQPQHFGDGTRLSIL.

This clonotype occurred many times. The rearrangement uses TRBV9 and TRBJ1-4, with D hard to call. V shed 2 bases and J shed 3 bases, with 11 bases lying between them. Looked up from germline, CDR1 is SGDLS and CDR2 is YYNGEE. This CDR3 has 15 amino acids. CDR3 sequence reads: CASSVQDSPNEKLFF. In DNA form, the CDR3 reads TGTGCCAGCAGCGTGCAGGACTCTCCTAATGAAAAACTGTTTTTT.

There are many counts of this clonotype. The V and J genes are TRBV6-2 or TRBV6-3 and TRBJ2-1, with D tentatively TRBD2 (5 bases). The CDR3 has 16 amino acids. The V end was cut by 0 bases, the J end by 2 bases, with 11 bases between. Germline-derived CDR1 and CDR2 are MNHEY and SVGEGT. The CDR3 DNA sequence: TGTGCCAGCAGTTACTCGTTGGGTAGCGCCTACAATGAGCAGTTCTTC. Translation gives CASSYSLGSAYNEQFF.

This clonotype was detected a few times. V is TRBV4-1 and J is TRBJ2-1; D remains unclear. Trimming shortened V by 2 bases and J by 0 bases, and 20 bases separated the two germline ends. The CDR3 length is 19 residues. Germline V gene lookup returns CDR1 MGHRA and CDR2 YSYEKL. Here the CDR3 reads CASSQRVLYERDSYNEQFF. The CDR3 coding sequence is TGCGCCAGCAGCCAAAGGGTCCTTTACGAGCGAGACTCCTACAATGAGCAGTTCTTC.

This clonotype was seen a few times. This chain joins TRBV6-1 and TRBJ1-5; 8 positions agree with TRBD1. The CDR3 has 15 residues. V dropped 7 bases and J dropped 0; count of bases not matched to a gene: 5. Per the germline V gene, CDR1 is MNHNS and CDR2 is SASEGT. The CDR3 here is CASIKQGVSNQPQHF. The DNA for the CDR3 is TGTGCCAGCATTAAACAGGGGGTTAGCAATCAGCCCCAGCATTTT.

The table lists this clonotype with many counts. The V gene is TRBV7-9, the J gene TRBJ1-2; D remains unclear. V was pared by 4 bases and J by 2 bases, with 8 bases between. Per the germline V gene, CDR1 is SEHNR and CDR2 is FQNEAQ (reference sequence). The CDR3 contains 13 residues. The CDR3 bases are TGTGCCAGCAGCTCAAGTCCCAACTATGGCTACACCTTC. Translation: CASSSSPNYGYTF.

This clonotype came up a few times. The rearrangement joins TRBV3-1 to TRBJ2-5; 10 nucleotides align to TRBD2. This CDR3 is 15 amino acids long. Germline V gene data show CDR1 as LGHDT and CDR2 as YNNKEL (reference sequence). V shed 4 bases, J shed 5 bases, and the junction held 7 bases outside the gene matches. The CDR3 here is CASSPSSGRSETQYF. The DNA of the CDR3 is TGTGCCAGCAGCCCCTCTAGCGGGAGATCGGAGACCCAGTACTTC.